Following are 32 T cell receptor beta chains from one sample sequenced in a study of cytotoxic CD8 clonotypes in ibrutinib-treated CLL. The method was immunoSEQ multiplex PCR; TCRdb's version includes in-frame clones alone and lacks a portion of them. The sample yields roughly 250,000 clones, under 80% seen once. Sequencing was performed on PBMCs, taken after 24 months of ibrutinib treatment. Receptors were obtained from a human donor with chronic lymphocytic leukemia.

Here the CDR3 DNA reads TGTGCCAGCACGGACAGGGGGCGCGGTTACGAGCAGTACTTC. Protein: CASTDRGRGYEQYF. The chain is built from TRBV6-5 and TRBJ2-7; 11 bases are shared with TRBD1. Germline V gives CDR1 MNHEY, CDR2 SVGAGI. J was trimmed by 4 bases and V by 7 bases; bases with no gene match: 6. This CDR3 contains 14 residues.

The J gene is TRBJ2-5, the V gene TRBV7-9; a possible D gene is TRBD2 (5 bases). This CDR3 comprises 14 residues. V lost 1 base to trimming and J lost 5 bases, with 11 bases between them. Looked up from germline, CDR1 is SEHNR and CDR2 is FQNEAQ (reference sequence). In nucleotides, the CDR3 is TGTGCCAGCAGCTTAGGTCGGGATTGGGAGACCCAGTACTTC. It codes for CASSLGRDWETQYF.

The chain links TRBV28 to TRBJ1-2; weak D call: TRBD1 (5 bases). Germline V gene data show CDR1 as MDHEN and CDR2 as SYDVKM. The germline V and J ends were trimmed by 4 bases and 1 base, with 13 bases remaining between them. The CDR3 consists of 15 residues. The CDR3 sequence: CASSYPPGDNYGYTF. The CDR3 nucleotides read TGTGCCAGCAGTTACCCCCCGGGGGATAACTATGGCTACACCTTC.

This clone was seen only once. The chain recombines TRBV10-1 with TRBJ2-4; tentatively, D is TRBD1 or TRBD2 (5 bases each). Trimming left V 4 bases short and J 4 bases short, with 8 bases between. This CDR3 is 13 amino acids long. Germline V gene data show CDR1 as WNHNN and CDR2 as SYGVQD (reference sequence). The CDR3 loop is CASSGDHKNIQYF. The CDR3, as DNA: TGCGCCAGCAGTGGGGACCATAAAAACATTCAGTACTTC.

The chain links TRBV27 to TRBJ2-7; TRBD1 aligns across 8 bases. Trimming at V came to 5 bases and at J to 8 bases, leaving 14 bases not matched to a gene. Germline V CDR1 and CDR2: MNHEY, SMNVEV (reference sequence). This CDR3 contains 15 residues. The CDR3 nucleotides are TGTGCCAGCAGTGTCGGGACAGGCGGACCTTTCAAGCAGTACTTC. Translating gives CASSVGTGGPFKQYF.

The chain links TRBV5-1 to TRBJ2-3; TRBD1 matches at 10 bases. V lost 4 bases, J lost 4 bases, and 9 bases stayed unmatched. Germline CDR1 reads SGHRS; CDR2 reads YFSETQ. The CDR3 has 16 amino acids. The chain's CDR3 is CASSRGDRGDSDTQYF. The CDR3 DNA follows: TGCGCCAGCAGCCGCGGGGACAGGGGAGACTCAGATACGCAGTATTTT.

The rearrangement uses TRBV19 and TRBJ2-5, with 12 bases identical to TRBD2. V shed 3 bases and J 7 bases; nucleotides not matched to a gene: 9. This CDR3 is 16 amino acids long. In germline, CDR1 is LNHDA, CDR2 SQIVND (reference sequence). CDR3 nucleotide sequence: TGTGCCAGTAGTATCTCACTAGCGGGAGGATTTGTGACCCAGTACTTC. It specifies CASSISLAGGFVTQYF.

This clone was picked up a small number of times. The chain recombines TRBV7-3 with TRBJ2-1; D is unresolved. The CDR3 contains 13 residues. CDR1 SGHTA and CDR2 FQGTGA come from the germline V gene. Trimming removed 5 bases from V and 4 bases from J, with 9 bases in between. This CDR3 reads CASSEDGYNEQFF. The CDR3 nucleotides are TGTGCCAGCAGCGAGGACGGGTACAATGAGCAGTTCTTC.

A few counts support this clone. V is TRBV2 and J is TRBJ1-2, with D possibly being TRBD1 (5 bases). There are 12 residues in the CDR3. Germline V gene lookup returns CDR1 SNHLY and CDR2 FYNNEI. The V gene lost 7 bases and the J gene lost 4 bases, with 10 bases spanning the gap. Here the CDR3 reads CASTGNGYGYTF. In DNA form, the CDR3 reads TGTGCCAGCACAGGGAACGGCTATGGCTACACCTTC.

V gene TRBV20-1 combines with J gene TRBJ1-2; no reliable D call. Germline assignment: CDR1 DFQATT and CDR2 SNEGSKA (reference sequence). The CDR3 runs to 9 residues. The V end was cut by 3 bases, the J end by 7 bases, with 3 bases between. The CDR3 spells CSASGGYTF. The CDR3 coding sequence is TGCAGTGCTAGTGGTGGCTACACCTTC.

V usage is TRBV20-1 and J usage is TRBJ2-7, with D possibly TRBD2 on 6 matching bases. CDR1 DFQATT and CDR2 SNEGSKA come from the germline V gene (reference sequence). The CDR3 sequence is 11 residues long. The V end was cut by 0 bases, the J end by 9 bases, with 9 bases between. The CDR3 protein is CSARDLGGQYF. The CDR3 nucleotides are TGCAGTGCTAGAGATCTGGGGGGGCAGTACTTC.

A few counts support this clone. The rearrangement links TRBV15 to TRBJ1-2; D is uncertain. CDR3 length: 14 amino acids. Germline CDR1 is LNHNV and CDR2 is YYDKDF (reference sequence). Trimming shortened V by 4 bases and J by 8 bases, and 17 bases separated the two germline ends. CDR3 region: CATSTKALVGGYTF. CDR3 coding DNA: TGTGCCACCAGCACTAAAGCCCTAGTTGGCGGCTACACCTTC.

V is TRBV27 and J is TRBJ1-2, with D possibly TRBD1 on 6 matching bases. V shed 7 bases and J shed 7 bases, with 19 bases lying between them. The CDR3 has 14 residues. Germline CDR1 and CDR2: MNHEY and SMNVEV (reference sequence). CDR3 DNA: TGTGCCAGCACGGGGGCTGGGAGAGGAGGTGGCTACACCTTC. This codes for CASTGAGRGGGYTF.

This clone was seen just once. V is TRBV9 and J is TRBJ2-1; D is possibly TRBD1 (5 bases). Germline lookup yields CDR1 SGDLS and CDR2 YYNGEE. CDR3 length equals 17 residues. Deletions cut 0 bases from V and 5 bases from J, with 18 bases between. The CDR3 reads CASSVGSIQGHHNEQFF. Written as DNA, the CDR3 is TGTGCCAGCAGCGTAGGGTCTATTCAAGGACATCACAATGAGCAGTTCTTC.

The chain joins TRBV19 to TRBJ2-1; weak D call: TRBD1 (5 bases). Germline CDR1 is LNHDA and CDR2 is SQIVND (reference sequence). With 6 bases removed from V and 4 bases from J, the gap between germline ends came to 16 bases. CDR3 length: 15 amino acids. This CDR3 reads CASRDFRVGYNEQFF. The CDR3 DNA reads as TGTGCCAGTAGGGATTTCAGGGTTGGATACAATGAGCAGTTCTTC.

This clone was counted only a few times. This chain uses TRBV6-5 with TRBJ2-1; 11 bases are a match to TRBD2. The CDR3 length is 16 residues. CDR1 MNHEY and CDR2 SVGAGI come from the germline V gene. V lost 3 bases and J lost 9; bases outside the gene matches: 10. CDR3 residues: CASSYAPTSGTIEQFF. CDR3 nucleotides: TGTGCCAGCAGTTATGCCCCGACTAGCGGGACTATTGAGCAGTTCTTC.

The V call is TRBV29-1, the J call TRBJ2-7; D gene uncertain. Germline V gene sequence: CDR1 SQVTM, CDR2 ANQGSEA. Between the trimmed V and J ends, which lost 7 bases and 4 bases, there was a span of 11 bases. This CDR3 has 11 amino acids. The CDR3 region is CSALEEYEQYF. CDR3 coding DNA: TGCAGCGCGTTAGAGGAATACGAGCAGTACTTC.

The CDR3 loop is CASSRELFYNEQFF. The CDR3 DNA follows: TGTGCCAGCAGCCGGGAGTTATTCTACAATGAGCAGTTCTTC. V usage is TRBV2 and J usage is TRBJ2-1, with D maybe TRBD2 (6 bases). V shed 6 bases and J shed 3 bases, with 12 bases lying between them. CDR1 and CDR2 from the germline V gene are SNHLY and FYNNEI. The CDR3 totals 14 residues.

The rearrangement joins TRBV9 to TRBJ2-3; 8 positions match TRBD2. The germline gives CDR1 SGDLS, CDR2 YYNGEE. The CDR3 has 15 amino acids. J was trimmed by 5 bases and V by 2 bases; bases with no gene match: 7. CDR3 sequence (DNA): TGTGCCAGCAGCGTGGACGGGAGGGTTTTAGATACGCAGTATTTT. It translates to CASSVDGRVLDTQYF.

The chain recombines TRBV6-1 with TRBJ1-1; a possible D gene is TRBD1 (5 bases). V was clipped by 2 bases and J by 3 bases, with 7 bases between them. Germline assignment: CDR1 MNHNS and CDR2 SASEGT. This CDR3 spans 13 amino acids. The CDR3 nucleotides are TGTGCCAGCAGTGAAACAGGTTACACTGAAGCTTTCTTT. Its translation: CASSETGYTEAFF.

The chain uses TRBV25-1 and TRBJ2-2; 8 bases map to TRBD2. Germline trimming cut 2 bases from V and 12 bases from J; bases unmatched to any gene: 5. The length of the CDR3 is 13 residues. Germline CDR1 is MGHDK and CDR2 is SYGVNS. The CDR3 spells CASSERGGGQLFF. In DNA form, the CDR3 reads TGTGCCAGCAGTGAACGGGGGGGAGGCCAGCTGTTTTTT.

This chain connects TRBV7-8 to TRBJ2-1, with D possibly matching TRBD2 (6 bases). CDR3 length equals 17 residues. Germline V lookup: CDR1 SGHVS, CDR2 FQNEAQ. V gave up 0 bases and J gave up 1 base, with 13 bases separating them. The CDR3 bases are TGTGCCAGCAGCTTAGCGGGCGGGAAGAAATCCTACAATGAGCAGTTCTTC. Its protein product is CASSLAGGKKSYNEQFF.

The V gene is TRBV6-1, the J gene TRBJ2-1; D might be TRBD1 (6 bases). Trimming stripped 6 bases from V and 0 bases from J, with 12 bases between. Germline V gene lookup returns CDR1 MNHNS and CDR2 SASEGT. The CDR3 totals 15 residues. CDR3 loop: CASRGHSSSYNEQFF. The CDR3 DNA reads TGTGCCAGCAGGGGACACTCGAGCTCCTACAATGAGCAGTTCTTC.

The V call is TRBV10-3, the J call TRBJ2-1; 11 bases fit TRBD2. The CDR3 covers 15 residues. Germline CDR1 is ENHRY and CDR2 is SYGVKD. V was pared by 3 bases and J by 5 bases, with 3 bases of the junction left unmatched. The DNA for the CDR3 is TGTGCCATCAGTGACTTGACTAGCGGGAACAATGAGCAGTTCTTC. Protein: CAISDLTSGNNEQFF.

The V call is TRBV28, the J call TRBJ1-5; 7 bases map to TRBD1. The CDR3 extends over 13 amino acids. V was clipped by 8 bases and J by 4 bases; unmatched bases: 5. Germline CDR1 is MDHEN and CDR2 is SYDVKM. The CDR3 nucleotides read TGTGCCAGCTCCGGACAGGAAAATCAGCCCCAGCATTTT. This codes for CASSGQENQPQHF.

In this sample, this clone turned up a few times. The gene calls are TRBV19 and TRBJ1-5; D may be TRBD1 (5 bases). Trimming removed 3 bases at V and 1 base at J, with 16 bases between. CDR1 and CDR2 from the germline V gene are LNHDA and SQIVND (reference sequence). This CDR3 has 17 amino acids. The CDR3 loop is CASSIRGQGGSNQPQHF. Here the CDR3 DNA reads TGTGCCAGTAGTATCCGGGGTCAGGGCGGGAGCAATCAGCCCCAGCATTTT.

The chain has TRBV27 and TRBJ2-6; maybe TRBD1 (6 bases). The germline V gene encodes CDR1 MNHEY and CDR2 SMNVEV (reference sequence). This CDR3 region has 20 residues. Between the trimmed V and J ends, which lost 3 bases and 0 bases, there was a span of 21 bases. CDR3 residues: CASSLRGSIAPTSGANVLTF. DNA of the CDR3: TGTGCCAGCAGTTTGAGGGGGTCTATCGCTCCGACCTCTGGGGCCAACGTCCTGACTTTC.

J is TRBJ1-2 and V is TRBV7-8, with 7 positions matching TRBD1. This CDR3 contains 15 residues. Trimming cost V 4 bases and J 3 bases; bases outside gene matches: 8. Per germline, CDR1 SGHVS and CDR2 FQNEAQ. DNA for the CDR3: TGTGCCAGCAGCTCGCTTCGACAGGGATACTATGGCTACACCTTC. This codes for CASSSLRQGYYGYTF.

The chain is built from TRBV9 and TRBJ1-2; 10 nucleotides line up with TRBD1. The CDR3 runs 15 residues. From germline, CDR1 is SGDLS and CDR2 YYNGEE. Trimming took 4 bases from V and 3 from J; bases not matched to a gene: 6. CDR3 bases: TGTGCCAGCAGCCCAGGGACAGGGGATCACTATGGCTACACCTTC. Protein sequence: CASSPGTGDHYGYTF.

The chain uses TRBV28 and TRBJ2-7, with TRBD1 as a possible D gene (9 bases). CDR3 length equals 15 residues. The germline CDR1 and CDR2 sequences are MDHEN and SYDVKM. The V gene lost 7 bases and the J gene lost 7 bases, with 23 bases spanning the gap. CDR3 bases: TGTGCCAGCATCCTAGCAGGGACAGGGACTAGGGAGCAGTACTTC. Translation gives CASILAGTGTREQYF.

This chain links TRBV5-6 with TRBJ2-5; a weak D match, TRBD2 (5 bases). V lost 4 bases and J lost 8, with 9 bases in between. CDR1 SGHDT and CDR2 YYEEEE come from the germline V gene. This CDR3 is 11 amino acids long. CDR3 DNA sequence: TGTGCCAGCAGCAACGGACTTACCCAGTACTTC. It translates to CASSNGLTQYF.

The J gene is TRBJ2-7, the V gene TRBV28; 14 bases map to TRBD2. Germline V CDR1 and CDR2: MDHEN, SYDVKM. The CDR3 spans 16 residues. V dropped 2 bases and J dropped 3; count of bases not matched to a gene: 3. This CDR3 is CASSLLGTSGSYEQYF. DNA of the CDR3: TGTGCCAGCAGTTTACTCGGGACTAGCGGGAGCTACGAGCAGTACTTC.